This T cell receptor (beta chain) was found in a study of blood T cell repertoires in COVID-19. As for the study in general: The study drew acute and convalescent COVID-19 samples from the United States, Italy and Spain. T cells, B-cell-depleted T cells, or PBMCs provided the cDNA or gDNA that served as material.

The V and J ends lost 4 bases and 7 bases respectively, with 11 bases between them. Germline loops: CDR1 SNHLY, CDR2 FYNNEI. There are 13 residues in the CDR3. In the original processing: Researchers report that nucleated cell counts were estimated from reference gene primer amplification. Using immunoSEQ multiplex PCR, the repertoire was profiled, and TCRdb retains in-frame clones only, with some absent. For V, J and clone size, that table is used; D and trimming come from the DNA. The repertoire holds about 140,000 clones, with approximately 89% as singletons. The rearrangement links TRBV2 to TRBJ1-5, with D perhaps matching TRBD1 (5 bases). The sequenced sample consisted of peripheral blood. This clonotype originated in a man between 60 and 70 years old with active or convalescent COVID-19. CDR3 loop: CASSVPGKQPQHF. Written as DNA, the CDR3 is TGTGCCAGCAGTGTGCCAGGGAAACAGCCCCAGCATTTT. The variable domain in full, completed from reference TRBV2 and TRBJ1-5, reads EPEVTQTPSHQVTQMGQEVILRCVPISNHLYFYWYRQILGQKVEFLVSFYNNEISEKSEIFDDQFSVERPDGSNFTLKIRSTKLEDSAMYFCASSVPGKQPQHFGDGTRLSIL.